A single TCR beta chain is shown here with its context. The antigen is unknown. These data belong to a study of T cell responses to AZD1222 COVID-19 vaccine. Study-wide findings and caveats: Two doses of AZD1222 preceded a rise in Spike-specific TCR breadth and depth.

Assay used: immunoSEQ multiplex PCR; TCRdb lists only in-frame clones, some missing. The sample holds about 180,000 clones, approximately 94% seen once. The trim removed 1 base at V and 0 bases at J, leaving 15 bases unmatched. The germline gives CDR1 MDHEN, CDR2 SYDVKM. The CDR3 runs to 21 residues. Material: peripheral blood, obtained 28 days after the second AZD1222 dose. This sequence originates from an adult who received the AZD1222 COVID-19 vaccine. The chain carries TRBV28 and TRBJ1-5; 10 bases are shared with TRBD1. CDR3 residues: CASSLSLGGGTGAFSNQPQHF. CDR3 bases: TGTGCCAGCAGTTTATCCTTGGGGGGAGGGACAGGGGCCTTTAGCAATCAGCCCCAGCATTTT.